These T cell receptor beta chains were read from a single sample in a study of early T cells in non-severe SARS-CoV-2 infection. TCRdb fed the 5' RACE reads into MiXCR, producing one record per CDR3 protein. Of about 49,000 distinct CDR3 sequences listed, roughly 10% are singletons. The specimen sequenced was whole blood. The source of these receptors is an adult who was a healthcare worker with PCR-confirmed SARS-CoV-2 infection or an uninfected control (not recorded which). Both conserved end residues are part of each CDR3. D genes are given only for firm matches. Clone size is given for some rows only: seen once, a few or many times, or a class if the clone is expanded.

j_call clone_size cdr3_length d_call v_call cdr3_aa cdr3_nt
TRBJ2-3 many 18 NA TRBV7-2 CASSLDIPGALGTDTQYF TGTGCCAGCAGCTTAGATATACCGGGGGCATTGGGCACAGATACGCAGTATTTT
TRBJ1-1 few 13 NA TRBV6-6 CASSGPENTEAFF TGTGCCAGCAGCGGGCCGGAGAACACTGAAGCTTTCTTT
TRBJ2-1 NA 15 NA TRBV7-9 CASSNRSRSYNEQFF TGTGCCAGCAGCAATAGGTCGCGTAGCTACAATGAGCAGTTCTTC
TRBJ1-5 few 13 NA TRBV28 CASSMDKNQPQHF TGTGCCAGCAGCATGGACAAGAATCAGCCCCAGCATTTT
TRBJ2-1 few 15 NA TRBV6-1 CASSGLTLSYNEQFF TGTGCCAGCAGTGGACTGACACTCTCCTACAATGAGCAGTTCTTC
TRBJ2-3 few 16 NA TRBV7-2 CASSLAGQSSTDTQYF TGTGCCAGCAGCTTAGCGGGGCAGTCTAGCACAGATACGCAGTATTTT
TRBJ1-4 many 14 NA TRBV4-2 CASSQDSGGEKLFF TGTGCCAGCAGCCAAGATTCGGGGGGGGAAAAACTGTTTTTT
TRBJ2-7 NA 13 NA TRBV5-1 CASGGDWSSEQYF TGCGCCAGCGGCGGGGACTGGTCCTCCGAGCAGTACTTC
TRBJ1-5 NA 17 NA TRBV15 CATSRDMGAWSNQPQHF TGTGCCACCAGCAGAGATATGGGGGCCTGGAGCAATCAGCCCCAGCATTTT
TRBJ1-6 medium-sized 14 NA TRBV18 CASSFQGINSPLHF TGTGCCAGCTCATTCCAGGGAATTAATTCACCCCTCCACTTT
TRBJ1-4 NA 14 NA TRBV25-1 CASSEGRGWEKLFF TGTGCCAGCAGTGAAGGCAGGGGATGGGAAAAACTGTTTTTT
TRBJ1-3 many 15 NA TRBV6-5 CASSQTGPPLDTIYF TGTGCCAGCAGTCAAACAGGGCCGCCGTTAGACACCATATATTTT
TRBJ2-7 NA 14 TRBD1 TRBV6-5 CASSLDRALYEQYF TGTGCCAGCAGCCTTGACAGGGCGCTCTACGAGCAGTACTTC
TRBJ1-1 few 14 NA TRBV28 CASSLHVGNTEAFF TGTGCCAGCAGTTTACATGTAGGGAACACTGAAGCTTTCTTT
TRBJ2-7 few 13 NA TRBV6-6 CATRGPVVDEQYF TGTGCCACCAGAGGACCGGTCGTAGACGAGCAGTACTTC
TRBJ2-6 few 13 NA TRBV24-1 CATSGAGANVLTF TGTGCCACCAGTGGAGCTGGGGCCAACGTCCTGACTTTC
TRBJ2-7 few 13 TRBD2 TRBV20-1 CSASTSGAYEQYF TGCAGTGCTAGTACTAGCGGGGCCTACGAGCAGTACTTC
TRBJ2-7 few 14 TRBD1 TRBV6-2/TRBV6-3 CASRHRTGGHEQYF TGTGCCAGCAGACACCGGACAGGGGGCCACGAGCAGTACTTC
TRBJ2-1 NA 14 NA TRBV6-1 CASSEAIVVGEQFF TGTGCCAGCAGTGAAGCGATAGTCGTGGGTGAGCAGTTCTTC
TRBJ2-1 NA 14 TRBD2 TRBV7-2 CASTWGLAYNEQFF TGTGCCAGCACCTGGGGACTAGCCTACAATGAGCAGTTCTTC
TRBJ1-5 many 12 NA TRBV6-2/TRBV6-3 CASRRVSQPQHF TGTGCCAGCAGGCGGGTCAGCCAGCCCCAGCATTTT
TRBJ2-5 few 13 NA TRBV5-1 CASSLGAEETQYF TGCGCCAGCAGCTTGGGGGCCGAAGAGACCCAGTACTTC